This passage covers 27 T cell receptor beta chains from one sample sequenced in a study of long-term antiretroviral therapy in people with HIV. This was the immunoSEQ v3.0 assay at survey level. Data came from immunoSEQ multiplex PCR; TCRdb stores just in-frame clones and leaves some out. The sample records fewer than 20,000 clones, around 84% being singletons. The sequenced sample was unsorted PBMCs, obtained 0.1 years after starting antiretroviral therapy. These receptors were taken from a man aged 18 to 30 with HIV.

The chain is built from TRBV9 and TRBJ1-1; the D is unclear. V lost 0 bases to trimming and J lost 3 bases, with 6 bases between them. This CDR3 has 13 residues. In germline, CDR1 is SGDLS, CDR2 YYNGEE. CDR3 in DNA: TGTGCCAGCAGCGTAGAGGTGGACACTGAAGCTTTCTTT. This encodes CASSVEVDTEAFF.

The J gene is TRBJ1-1, the V gene TRBV30, with D possibly TRBD1 on 6 matching bases. In germline, CDR1 is GTSNPN, CDR2 SVGIG (reference sequence). The length of the CDR3 is 15 residues. V dropped 2 bases and J dropped 4 bases, with 17 bases sitting between them. CDR3 in DNA: TGTGCCTGGAGTCGGCTGGGGGCGAGTGGCACTGAAGCTTTCTTT. It is translated as CAWSRLGASGTEAFF.

This clone came up once. V is TRBV11-2 and J is TRBJ2-1; either TRBD1 or TRBD2 may fit D (5 bases each). CDR3 length: 14 residues. Germline V gene lookup returns CDR1 SGHAT and CDR2 FQNNGV. V was pared by 4 bases and J by 10 bases, with 17 bases between. The CDR3 region has the DNA TGTGCCAGCAGCTCCGGGACCCCGCAGTTGGAGCAGTTCTTC. Its protein product is CASSSGTPQLEQFF.

V is TRBV7-2 and J is TRBJ1-6, with no clear D. The length of the CDR3 is 12 residues. Deletions cut 2 bases from V and 12 bases from J, with 8 bases between. Germline-derived CDR1 and CDR2 are SGHTA and FQGNSA. This CDR3 reads CASSLLLGPLHF. The CDR3 region has the DNA TGTGCCAGCAGCTTACTCCTAGGACCCCTCCACTTT.

Note on this clone: One junction end disagrees with the germline gene, perhaps due to a read error. The chain links TRBV27 to TRBJ2-7, with 10 bases that match TRBD1. Germline assignment: CDR1 MNHEY and CDR2 SMNVEV (reference sequence). CDR3 size: 14 residues. Written as DNA, the CDR3 is TGTGCCAGCAGTTTGACAGGGGGCTCCAACGAGCAGTACTTC. Protein: CASSLTGGSNEQYF.

The J gene is TRBJ2-3, the V gene TRBV4-2, with 8 bases identical to TRBD2. Per the germline V gene, CDR1 is LGHNA and CDR2 is YNFKEQ. The CDR3 is 16 amino acids. With V trimmed by 1 base and J by 4 bases, 7 bases remained unmatched. In nucleotides, the CDR3 is TGTGCCAGCAGCCAAGTTGACGGGGGGGCCGCAGATACGCAGTATTTT. It codes for CASSQVDGGAADTQYF.

Only a few counts were recorded for this clone. J is TRBJ1-5 and V is TRBV11-2, with a tentative D call TRBD1 (5 bases). There are 14 residues in the CDR3. Per the germline V gene, CDR1 is SGHAT and CDR2 is FQNNGV. V shed 1 base and J shed 6 bases, with 10 bases lying between them. The CDR3 is CASSLGGEGQPQHF. The CDR3 nucleotides read TGTGCCAGCAGCTTAGGGGGGGAGGGTCAGCCCCAGCATTTT. Complete variable domain (other parts from reference TRBV11-2 and TRBJ1-5): EAGVAQSPRYKIIEKRQSVAFWCNPISGHATLYWYQQILGQGPKLLIQFQNNGVVDDSQLPKDRFSAERLKGVDSTLKIQPAKLEDSAVYLCASSLGGEGQPQHFGDGTRLSIL.

V usage is TRBV27 and J usage is TRBJ2-7; D unresolved. Trimming cost V 6 bases and J 7 bases, with 22 bases left between them. Germline CDR1 MNHEY, CDR2 SMNVEV (reference sequence). The CDR3 covers 15 residues. As DNA, the CDR3 is TGTGCCAGCAGGCCCCCCGTGGCGAGAGGCTTGGAGCAGTACTTC. Protein sequence: CASRPPVARGLEQYF.

This chain uses TRBV29-1 with TRBJ2-2; a weak D match, TRBD1 (6 bases). The ends were cut back, 3 bases at V and 3 bases at J, with 8 bases in the middle. The germline V gene encodes CDR1 SQVTM and CDR2 ANQGSEA. This CDR3 has 13 amino acids. The CDR3 here is CSVDTGYTGELFF. As DNA, the CDR3 is TGCAGCGTTGACACAGGGTACACCGGGGAGCTGTTTTTT.

This clone appeared a few times. The chain joins TRBV5-6 to TRBJ2-5, with 7 bases aligning to TRBD2. Trimming took 1 base from V and 1 from J; bases not matched to a gene: 4. This CDR3 has 15 residues. Germline CDR1 and CDR2: SGHDT and YYEEEE. DNA for the CDR3: TGTGCCAGCAGCTTGAATGGGAGGGGCCAAGAGACCCAGTACTTC. Protein product: CASSLNGRGQETQYF.

CDR3 nucleotide sequence: TGTGCCAGCAGCTTAGTCCCTGGACAGGGACCCGATACGCAGTATTTT. Protein sequence: CASSLVPGQGPDTQYF. The chain uses TRBV7-9 and TRBJ2-3, with TRBD1 matching over 8 bases. CDR3 length: 16 amino acids. Germline V gene sequence: CDR1 SEHNR, CDR2 FQNEAQ (reference sequence). Trimming removed 1 base from V and 6 bases from J; junction bases left unmatched: 9.

This chain joins TRBV5-6 and TRBJ1-4, with TRBD1 matching 8 bases. Germline V gene sequence: CDR1 SGHDT, CDR2 YYEEEE. J lost 7 bases, V lost 2 bases, and 7 bases had no gene match. There are 15 residues in the CDR3. CDR3 bases: TGTGCCAGCAGCTTACCATCGGGGACAGGTGAAAAACTGTTTTTT. Its protein product is CASSLPSGTGEKLFF. Full variable domain (outside the CDR3, taken from reference TRBV5-6 and TRBJ1-4): DAGVTQSPTHLIKTRGQQVTLRCSPKSGHDTVSWYQQALGQGPQFIFQYYEEEERQRGNFPDRFSGHQFPNYSSELNVNALLLGDSALYLCASSLPSGTGEKLFFGSGTQLSVL.

The V and J genes are TRBV14 and TRBJ2-3; 9 bases align to TRBD2. The V gene's germline CDR1 is SGHDN and CDR2 FVKESK. V shed 3 bases, J shed 0 bases, and the junction held 10 bases outside the gene matches. The CDR3 runs to 18 residues. CDR3 sequence: CASSQVSTSGFSTDTQYF. The CDR3 DNA reads as TGTGCCAGCAGCCAGGTAAGCACTAGCGGGTTCAGCACAGATACGCAGTATTTT.

Here the CDR3 DNA reads TGTGCCAGCAGTCCAGTCTCTAGCGGCACCTACAATGAGCAGTTCTTC. Protein product: CASSPVSSGTYNEQFF. V gene TRBV11-3 combines with J gene TRBJ2-1, with 7 bases lining up with TRBD2. The CDR3 extends over 16 amino acids. J was trimmed by 2 bases and V by 6 bases; bases with no gene match: 10. Germline assignment: CDR1 SGHNT and CDR2 YENEEA.

The chain uses TRBV6-5 and TRBJ1-3; D not certain. Germline V gives CDR1 MNHEY, CDR2 SVGAGI. V was shortened by 10 bases and J by 0 bases, with 4 bases between the two germline ends. This CDR3 region has 11 residues. CDR3: CATDSGNTIYF. The CDR3 DNA sequence: TGTGCCACCGACTCTGGAAACACCATATATTTT.

This clone was seen only a few times. V is TRBV4-2 and J is TRBJ1-5; TRBD1 aligns across 10 bases. Trimming removed 4 bases from V and 9 bases from J; junction bases left unmatched: 9. Looked up from germline, CDR1 is LGHNA and CDR2 is YNFKEQ. The CDR3 is made up of 15 amino acids. CDR3 region: CASSLIGTGVGPQHF. The DNA for the CDR3 is TGTGCCAGCAGCCTTATTGGGACAGGGGTAGGGCCCCAGCATTTT.

A single count supports this clone. This chain joins TRBV27 and TRBJ1-2; D remains unclear. The V end was cut by 0 bases, the J end by 1 base, with 9 bases between. The CDR3 sequence is 15 residues long. CDR1 and CDR2 (germline): MNHEY, SMNVEV (reference sequence). The DNA of the CDR3 is TGTGCCAGCAGTTTATCCGCTGGCAGTAACTATGGCTACACCTTC. Residues: CASSLSAGSNYGYTF.

The chain joins TRBV6-5 to TRBJ1-2; no definite D call. V was clipped by 6 bases and J by 4 bases, with 9 bases between them. The CDR3 sequence is 12 residues long. The germline CDR1 and CDR2 sequences are MNHEY and SVGAGI. The CDR3 DNA is TGTGCCAGCAGGTCCTCAGTCTATGGCTACACCTTC. Translated, it gives CASRSSVYGYTF.

The chain combines TRBV7-2 with TRBJ2-5; D gene unclear. The CDR3 is made up of 14 amino acids. V gave up 3 bases and J gave up 1 base, with 9 bases separating them. Germline CDR1 and CDR2: SGHTA and FQGNSA. CDR3 nucleotides: TGTGCCAGCAGCTTGCAACCGACCCAAGAGACCCAGTACTTC. This encodes CASSLQPTQETQYF.

V gene TRBV7-6 combines with J gene TRBJ1-4, with TRBD1 as a possible D gene (6 bases). V was clipped by 5 bases and J by 4 bases, with 14 bases between them. The CDR3 is 15 residues long. Germline CDR1 SGHVS, CDR2 FNYEAQ. The CDR3 sequence: CASSLSTGYNEKLFF. CDR3 nucleotides: TGTGCCAGCAGCCTGTCGACAGGTTATAATGAAAAACTGTTTTTT.

This chain joins TRBV7-3 and TRBJ2-2; 7 bases agree with TRBD2. Per the germline V gene, CDR1 is SGHTA and CDR2 is FQGTGA. V lost 1 base and J lost 0; bases outside the gene matches: 5. This CDR3 has 17 amino acids. CDR3 region: CASSLNPGRANTGELFF. In DNA, the CDR3 is TGTGCCAGCAGCTTAAACCCGGGGAGGGCGAACACCGGGGAGCTGTTTTTT.

This clone has a single count. The chain has TRBV6-1 and TRBJ2-6; D may be TRBD2 (5 bases). Germline V gene data show CDR1 as MNHNS and CDR2 as SASEGT. This CDR3 region has 18 residues. The V and J ends lost 2 bases and 2 bases respectively, with 16 bases between them. The CDR3 coding sequence is TGTGCCAGCAGTGAATTTGTGGGAGTGATCACTGGGGCCAACGTCCTGACTTTC. It translates to CASSEFVGVITGANVLTF.

The V and J genes are TRBV2 and TRBJ1-5; D gene uncertain. This CDR3 spans 14 amino acids. V was cut by 1 base and J by 1 base, with 5 bases left in between. CDR1 and CDR2 from the germline V gene are SNHLY and FYNNEI. The DNA of the CDR3 is TGTGCCAGCAGTGAAGGCGTCAGCAATCAGCCCCAGCATTTT. Amino acid sequence: CASSEGVSNQPQHF. The whole variable domain, filled in from reference TRBV2 and TRBJ1-5, reads EPEVTQTPSHQVTQMGQEVILRCVPISNHLYFYWYRQILGQKVEFLVSFYNNEISEKSEIFDDQFSVERPDGSNFTLKIRSTKLEDSAMYFCASSEGVSNQPQHFGDGTRLSIL.

The genes are TRBV30 and TRBJ2-1; D uncertain. The germline V gene has CDR1 GTSNPN and CDR2 SVGIG (reference sequence). V was shortened by 8 bases and J by 0 bases, with 11 bases between the two germline ends. The CDR3 consists of 13 residues. The CDR3 loop reads CAGLGSSYNEQFF. In DNA form, the CDR3 reads TGTGCCGGCTTGGGTAGCTCCTACAATGAGCAGTTCTTC.

This sequence joins TRBV15 and TRBJ1-4, with D perhaps TRBD1 (6 bases). The V gene's germline CDR1 is LNHNV and CDR2 YYDKDF (reference sequence). This CDR3 comprises 12 residues. V was cut by 3 bases and J by 7 bases, with 6 bases left in between. CDR3 loop: CATSSRGEKLFF. CDR3 DNA sequence: TGTGCCACCAGCAGCAGGGGTGAAAAACTGTTTTTT.

The chain uses TRBV9 and TRBJ1-2; no clear D gene. V was shortened by 5 bases and J by 4 bases, with 12 bases between the two germline ends. The CDR3 contains 13 residues. Germline loops: CDR1 SGDLS, CDR2 YYNGEE. Written as DNA, the CDR3 is TGTGCCAGCAGTGGAAATGGCGGCTATGGCTACACCTTC. It specifies CASSGNGGYGYTF.

In this sample, this clone turned up once. The rearrangement uses TRBV29-1 and TRBJ1-2; D is undetermined. Deletions cut 4 bases from V and 5 bases from J, with 8 bases between. CDR3 length equals 11 residues. CDR1 is SQVTM, CDR2 ANQGSEA, per germline. Written as DNA, the CDR3 is TGCAGCGTTGGGGCAGAATATGGCTACACCTTC. Translated, it gives CSVGAEYGYTF.